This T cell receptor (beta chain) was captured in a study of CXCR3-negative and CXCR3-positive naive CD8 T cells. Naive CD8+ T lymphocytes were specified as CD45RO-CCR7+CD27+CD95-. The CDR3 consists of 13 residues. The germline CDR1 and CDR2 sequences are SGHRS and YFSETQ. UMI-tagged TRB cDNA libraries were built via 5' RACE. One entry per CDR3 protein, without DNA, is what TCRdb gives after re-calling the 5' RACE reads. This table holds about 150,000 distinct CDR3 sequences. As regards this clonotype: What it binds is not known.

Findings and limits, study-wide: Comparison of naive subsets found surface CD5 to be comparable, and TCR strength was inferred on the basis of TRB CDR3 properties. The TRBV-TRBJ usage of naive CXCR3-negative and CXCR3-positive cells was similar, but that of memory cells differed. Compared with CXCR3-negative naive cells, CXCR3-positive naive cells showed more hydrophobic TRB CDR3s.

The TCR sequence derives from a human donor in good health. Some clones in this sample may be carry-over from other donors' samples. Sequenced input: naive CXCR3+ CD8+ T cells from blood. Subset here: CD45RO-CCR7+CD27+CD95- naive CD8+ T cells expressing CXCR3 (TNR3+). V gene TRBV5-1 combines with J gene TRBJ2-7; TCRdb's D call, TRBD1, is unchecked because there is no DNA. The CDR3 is CASSTGATWEQYF.